The source of this T cell receptor (beta chain) is a study of blood T cell repertoires in COVID-19. Produced via immunoSEQ multiplex PCR; TCRdb's table is partial and in-frame only. The data contain about 380,000 clones, around 89% of them singletons. In terms of age and location, participants ranged from roughly 18 to 95 years and lived in fewer than 30 US areas. Donors in Cohort 3 counted as recovered after two negative PCRs, clearance, or symptom resolution. Germline V gene lookup returns CDR1 LGHNA and CDR2 YNFKEQ. V was trimmed by 0 bases and J by 0 bases, leaving 17 bases between them. CDR3 length: 19 residues.

The receptor was isolated from a woman under 30 who had recovered from COVID-19. The genes are TRBV4-2 and TRBJ1-4, with D unclear. Sequenced: PBMCs or T cells enriched from blood (not recorded which). The CDR3 here is CASSQEGLGGRATNEKLFF. The CDR3 DNA sequence: TGTGCCAGCAGCCAAGAAGGGTTGGGAGGGCGTGCAACTAATGAAAAACTGTTTTTT.